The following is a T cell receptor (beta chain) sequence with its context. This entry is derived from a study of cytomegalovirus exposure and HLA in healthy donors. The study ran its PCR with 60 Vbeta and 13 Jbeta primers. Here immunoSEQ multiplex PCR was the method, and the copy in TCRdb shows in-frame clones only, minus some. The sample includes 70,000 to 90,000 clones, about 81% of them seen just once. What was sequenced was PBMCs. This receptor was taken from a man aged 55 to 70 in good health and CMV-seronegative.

The CDR3 coding sequence is TGTGCCAGCAGCCCCGGGACAGGGGACACGAACACCGGGGAGCTGTTTTTT. Its translation: CASSPGTGDTNTGELFF. The chain uses TRBV7-3 and TRBJ2-2; 10 nucleotides match TRBD1. CDR3 length: 17 amino acids. Trimming took 5 bases from V and 0 from J; bases not matched to a gene: 6. CDR1 and CDR2 from the germline V gene are SGHTA and FQGTGA. The full variable domain, completed using reference TRBV7-3 and TRBJ2-2, is GAGVSQTPSNKVTEKGKYVELRCDPISGHTALYWYRQSLGQGPEFLIYFQGTGAADDSGLPNDRFFAVRPEGSVSTLKIQRTERGDSAVYLCASSPGTGDTNTGELFFGEGSRLTVL.